Included here is one T cell receptor (beta chain) sequence, with context. Its antigen is not identified. The data were obtained in a study of T cells in localized non-small cell lung cancer. Profiling relied on immunoSEQ multiplex PCR, and the TCRdb table lists in-frame clones only, not all of them. The sample lists approximately 140,000 clones; about 90% were seen once. Germline V gene lookup returns CDR1 SGHRS and CDR2 YFSETQ. CDR3 length: 13 amino acids. The V and J ends lost 2 bases and 2 bases respectively, with 6 bases between them. General study results and limits: Owing to sequencing of a solitary tumor region, heterogeneity cannot be discounted.

J is TRBJ2-3 and V is TRBV5-1, with no clear D. This TCR was recovered from a female donor over 55 with stage I lung adenocarcinoma. The specimen was peripheral blood, collected before any cancer treatment. The CDR3 protein is CASSFYSTDTQYF. CDR3 bases: TGCGCCAGCAGCTTCTACTCCACAGATACGCAGTATTTT.